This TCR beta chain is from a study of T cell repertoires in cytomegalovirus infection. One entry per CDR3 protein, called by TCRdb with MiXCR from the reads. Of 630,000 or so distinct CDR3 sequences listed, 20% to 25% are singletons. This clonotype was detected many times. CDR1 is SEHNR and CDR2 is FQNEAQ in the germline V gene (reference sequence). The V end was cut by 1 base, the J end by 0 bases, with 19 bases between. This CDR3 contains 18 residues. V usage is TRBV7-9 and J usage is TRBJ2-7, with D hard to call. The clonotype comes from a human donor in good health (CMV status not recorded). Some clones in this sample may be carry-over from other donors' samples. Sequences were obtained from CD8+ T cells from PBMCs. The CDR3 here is CASSLGSRTAIPSYEQYF. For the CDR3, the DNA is TGTGCCAGCAGCTTAGGGTCGCGCACAGCCATCCCCTCCTACGAGCAGTACTTC.